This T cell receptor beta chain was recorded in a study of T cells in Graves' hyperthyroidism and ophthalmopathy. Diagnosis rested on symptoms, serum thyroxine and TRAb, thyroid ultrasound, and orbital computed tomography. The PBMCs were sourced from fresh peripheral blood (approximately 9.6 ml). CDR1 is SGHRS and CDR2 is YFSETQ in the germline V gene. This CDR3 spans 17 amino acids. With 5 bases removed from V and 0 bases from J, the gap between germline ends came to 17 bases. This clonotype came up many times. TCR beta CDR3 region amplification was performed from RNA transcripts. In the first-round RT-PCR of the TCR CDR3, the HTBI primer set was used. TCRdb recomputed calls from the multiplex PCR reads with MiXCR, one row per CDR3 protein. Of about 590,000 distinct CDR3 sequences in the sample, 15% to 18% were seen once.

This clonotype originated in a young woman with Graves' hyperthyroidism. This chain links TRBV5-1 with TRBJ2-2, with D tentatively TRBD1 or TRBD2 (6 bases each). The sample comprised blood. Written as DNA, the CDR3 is TGCGCCAGCAGAGTGGGGGGCAGCAACGCGAACACCGGGGAGCTGTTTTTT. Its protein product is CASRVGGSNANTGELFF.